The rows below give T cell receptor beta chains drawn from one sample of a study of cytomegalovirus exposure and HLA in healthy donors. TCRdb's table, derived via immunoSEQ multiplex PCR, lists solely in-frame clones and lacks some. The sample lists approximately 100,000 clones; 60% to 70% were seen once. The sample comprised PBMCs. These receptors were obtained from a man aged 30-40 years in good health and CMV-seropositive. Each CDR3 is given with its conserved first and last residue. The D gene is left open where the match is weak. Clone size is not always given. Where it is, it says once, few, many or a class for expanded clones.

cdr3_aa	cdr3_nt	v_call	j_call	clone_size	d_call
CAIKSGTSSSEQYF	TGTGCCATCAAGAGTGGGACAAGTAGCTCCGAGCAGTACTTC	TRBV10-3	TRBJ2-7	.	.
CASSPQAPEQYF	TGTGCCAGCAGCCCACAGGCTCCCGAGCAGTACTTC	TRBV11-1	TRBJ2-7	.	.
CATSRQASGARGEQFF	TGTGCCACCAGCAGGCAGGCTAGCGGCGCTCGCGGTGAGCAGTTCTTC	TRBV15	TRBJ2-1	.	TRBD2
CASSPGGEADTQYF	TGTGCCAGCAGTCCCGGGGGTGAGGCAGATACGCAGTATTTT	TRBV6-5	TRBJ2-3	few	.
CAIQGPNTDTQYF	TGTGCCATACAGGGGCCAAACACAGATACGCAGTATTTT	TRBV10-3	TRBJ2-3	few	TRBD1
CASSLISNQPQHF	TGTGCCAGCAGCTTGATCAGTAATCAGCCCCAGCATTTT	TRBV5-8	TRBJ1-5	.	.
CAISEDRGLDEKLFF	TGTGCCATCAGTGAGGACAGGGGGCTAGACGAAAAACTGTTTTTT	TRBV10-3	TRBJ1-4	few	TRBD1
CASSLGQTNEKLFF	TGTGCCAGCAGCCTAGGACAGACTAATGAAAAACTGTTTTTT	TRBV9	TRBJ1-4	few	.
CAWSDSGPGYTF	TGTGCCTGGAGTGATTCGGGTCCCGGCTACACCTTC	TRBV30	TRBJ1-2	.	.
CASSHRPPGYEQYF	TGTGCCAGCAGCCACAGGCCCCCCGGCTACGAGCAGTACTTC	TRBV7-2	TRBJ2-7	.	.
CASSKTGDTEAFF	TGTGCCAGCAGCAAGACAGGGGACACTGAAGCTTTCTTT	TRBV21-1	TRBJ1-1	.	.
CASSPGEVPLYEQYF	TGTGCCAGCAGCCCTGGGGAGGTACCCCTCTACGAGCAGTACTTC	TRBV7-8	TRBJ2-7	.	.
CAWTGLLQGSTDGYTF	TGTGCCTGGACTGGGCTATTACAGGGAAGTACGGATGGCTACACCTTC	TRBV30	TRBJ1-2	.	.
CSSSSSTGRGDNEQYF	TGTTCCAGCAGCTCGTCCACAGGTCGAGGGGACAACGAGCAGTACTTC	TRBV7-9	TRBJ2-7	.	.
CASSFRQVAEQFF	TGTGCCAGCAGCTTCCGACAGGTTGCCGAGCAGTTCTTC	TRBV7-2	TRBJ2-1	few	.
CASSSNQGASNEKLFF	TGTGCCAGCAGTTCCAATCAGGGGGCGTCTAATGAAAAACTGTTTTTT	TRBV28	TRBJ1-4	.	TRBD1
CASSEAGFHNEQFF	TGTGCCAGTAGTGAGGCGGGGTTTCACAATGAGCAGTTCTTC	TRBV19	TRBJ2-1	few	.
CSVETSGETQYF	TGCAGCGTTGAGACTAGCGGAGAGACCCAGTACTTC	TRBV29-1	TRBJ2-5	.	TRBD2
CAISESDSGATYEQYF	TGTGCCATCAGTGAGTCGGATAGCGGGGCGACCTACGAGCAGTACTTC	TRBV10-3	TRBJ2-7	.	TRBD2
CASSRGRQKVDTQYF	TGCGCCAGCAGTCGAGGTCGTCAGAAGGTAGATACGCAGTATTTT	TRBV23-1	TRBJ2-3	few	.
CASSREENTEAFF	TGTGCCAGCAGCCGTGAGGAGAACACTGAAGCTTTCTTT	TRBV4-2	TRBJ1-1	.	.
CASSRGEGGYTF	TGTGCCAGCAGTCGGGGGGAGGGTGGCTACACCTTC	TRBV6-1	TRBJ1-2	.	.
CASSWRQAGVEQYF	TGTGCCAGCAGCTGGAGACAGGCAGGGGTCGAGCAGTACTTC	TRBV7-9	TRBJ2-7	few	.
CASSVVVESEAFF	TGTGCCAGCAGCGTAGTGGTCGAAAGCGAAGCTTTCTTT	TRBV9	TRBJ1-1	once	.
CATLAGADTQYF	TGTGCCACTCTAGCCGGCGCAGATACGCAGTATTTT	TRBV7-9	TRBJ2-3	.	.
CASRDREGVNTEAFF	TGTGCCAGCAGGGACAGGGAGGGGGTGAACACTGAAGCTTTCTTT	TRBV6-1	TRBJ1-1	.	TRBD1
CSALTGTGELFF	TGCAGCGCTTTGACAGGCACCGGGGAGCTGTTTTTT	TRBV29-1	TRBJ2-2	few	.
CASSEARKDTQYF	TGTGCCAGCAGTGAAGCGCGGAAAGATACGCAGTATTTT	TRBV6-5	TRBJ2-3	.	.
CSAPQNTF	TGCAGCGCCCCACAAAACACCTTC	TRBV29-1	TRBJ1-2	.	.
CASSNRVRGYNEQFF	TGTGCCAGTAGTAACAGGGTGCGGGGGTACAATGAGCAGTTCTTC	TRBV19	TRBJ2-1	once	.
CASSVQTSSYEQYF	TGTGCCAGCAGCGTACAAACCAGCTCCTACGAGCAGTACTTC	TRBV9	TRBJ2-7	once	.
CASSLEGQPSSYNSPLHF	TGCGCCAGCAGCTTGGAGGGGCAGCCGAGCTCCTATAATTCACCCCTCCACTTT	TRBV5-1	TRBJ1-6	once	.
CASSSPGQGARGYTF	TGCGCCAGCAGCTCCCCGGGACAGGGGGCGCGGGGCTACACCTTC	TRBV4-1	TRBJ1-2	.	TRBD1
CASSTRDRYNEQFF	TGCGCCAGCAGCACCCGGGACAGATACAATGAGCAGTTCTTC	TRBV4-1	TRBJ2-1	.	TRBD1
CAWSPQGNQPQHF	TGTGCCTGGAGTCCCCAGGGCAATCAGCCCCAGCATTTT	TRBV30	TRBJ1-5	.	.
CASNDPTGVPYEQYF	TGTGCCAGCAATGACCCGACAGGAGTTCCGTACGAGCAGTACTTC	TRBV6-4	TRBJ2-7	.	.
CASSTLTRDRVFHEQYF	TGTGCCAGTAGTACCCTTACCCGGGACAGGGTATTCCACGAGCAGTACTTC	TRBV19	TRBJ2-7	.	TRBD1
CASSRAGVGENQPQHF	TGTGCCAGCAGCCGTGCGGGGGTGGGGGAAAATCAGCCCCAGCATTTT	TRBV7-8	TRBJ1-5	.	.
CASSVTGAQWYEQYF	TGTGCCAGCAGCGTTACAGGGGCGCAGTGGTACGAGCAGTACTTC	TRBV27	TRBJ2-7	.	TRBD1
CASSVAGPEQYF	TGTGCCAGCAGCGTAGCTGGCCCGGAGCAGTACTTC	TRBV9	TRBJ2-7	few	.
CASRRIGGDTQYF	TGTGCCAGCAGACGAATAGGGGGAGATACGCAGTATTTT	TRBV7-6	TRBJ2-3	.	.
CASSLDGTAYYEQYF	TGCGCCAGCAGCTTGGACGGGACAGCTTACTACGAGCAGTACTTC	TRBV5-1	TRBJ2-7	.	TRBD1
CASSPPTGNNSPLHF	TGCGCCAGCAGCCCCCCGACAGGGAACAATTCACCCCTCCACTTT	TRBV4-1	TRBJ1-6	once	TRBD1
CASSLDRSTDTQYF	TGTGCTAGCAGCTTAGACAGGAGCACAGATACGCAGTATTTT	TRBV7-7	TRBJ2-3	.	.
CASSIGAGGQEDTQYF	TGTGCCAGTAGTATTGGAGCGGGGGGCCAGGAAGATACGCAGTATTTT	TRBV19	TRBJ2-3	.	TRBD2
CASSLGWAGGLQHSYEQYF	TGTGCCAGCAGTTTAGGTTGGGCAGGAGGACTACAACACTCCTACGAGCAGTACTTC	TRBV27	TRBJ2-7	few	.
CSSSLAVGKGQASYEQYF	TGTTCCAGCAGCTTAGCGGTGGGTAAAGGACAGGCATCCTACGAGCAGTACTTC	TRBV7-9	TRBJ2-7	.	.
CASSPRGQGGNTIYF	TGTGCCAGCAGCCCGCGAGGACAGGGCGGAAACACCATATATTTT	TRBV7-2	TRBJ1-3	.	TRBD1
CASSEAAVVTNYGYTF	TGTGCCAGCAGTGAAGCGGCGGTGGTTACTAACTATGGCTACACCTTC	TRBV6-1	TRBJ1-2	.	.
CASSNRASSYEQYF	TGTGCCAGTAGTAACAGGGCAAGCTCCTACGAGCAGTACTTC	TRBV19	TRBJ2-7	.	.
CASSHPGLSNEQFF	TGTGCCAGCAGCCACCCGGGACTGTCAAATGAGCAGTTCTTC	TRBV11-2	TRBJ2-1	.	.
CASSLGTGDSYEQYF	TGTGCCAGCAGCTTAGGGACAGGGGATTCCTACGAGCAGTACTTC	TRBV7-9	TRBJ2-7	.	TRBD1
CASSLSTGQPQHF	TGTGCCAGCAGTTTATCGACGGGGCAGCCCCAGCATTTT	TRBV27	TRBJ1-5	once	.
CASSLAGVGSLQPQHF	TGTGCCAGCAGCTTGGCCGGTGTAGGGAGTCTCCAGCCCCAGCATTTT	TRBV5-6	TRBJ1-5	once	.
CAWSRQGRNEQYF	TGTGCCTGGAGCCGACAGGGAAGGAACGAGCAGTACTTC	TRBV30	TRBJ2-7	.	TRBD1
CASSYRQETQYF	TGTGCCAGCAGCTACAGACAAGAGACCCAGTACTTC	TRBV5-4	TRBJ2-5	few	.
CASSTAGAQETQYF	TGTGCCAGCAGCACCGCGGGGGCCCAAGAGACCCAGTACTTC	TRBV7-2	TRBJ2-5	.	.
CASSLPQGTYGYTF	TGTGCCAGCAGCTTGCCTCAGGGAACCTATGGCTACACCTTC	TRBV5-6	TRBJ1-2	.	.